This T cell receptor beta chain was observed in a study of post-analysis software for immune sequencing data. Notes on the study in general: A significant reduction in normalized Chao1 diversity was observed in multiple sclerosis patients versus controls. In patients, about 5 TRBV segments were more frequent than in controls, with TRBV5-6, TRBV5-1 and TRBV20-1 among them.

Notes on this clonotype: Its antigen is not known.

Unique molecular identifiers were present in the TCR beta cDNA libraries. TCRdb re-called the PCR reads with MiXCR, one entry per CDR3 protein. The table has under 650,000 distinct CDR3 sequences, around 40% seen once. Unmatched junction bases numbered 8, after V lost 10 bases and J lost 3 bases. The germline gives CDR1 SGHRS, CDR2 YFSETQ. This CDR3 contains 13 residues. The rearrangement uses TRBV5-1 and TRBJ2-3, with 7 bases identical to TRBD2. Sequencing used blood. The receptor was isolated from a girl aged 5-17 years with multiple sclerosis. The CDR3 spells CAGWGGETDTQYF. CDR3 nucleotide sequence: TGCGCCGGCTGGGGAGGGGAGACAGATACGCAGTATTTT.